Each of the 2 T cell receptor beta chains below was sequenced from the same sample in a study of OX40 agonist ivuxolimab in advanced cancers. Libraries were prepared by immunoSEQ multiplex PCR; TCRdb keeps only in-frame clonotypes and omits some of them. The repertoire holds about 56,000 clones, with roughly 91% as singletons. The specimen comprised CD4+ or CD8+ T cells sorted from blood, sampled in a trial of the OX40 agonist ivuxolimab. The receptors originated from an adult with an advanced solid tumor such as melanoma, head and neck, liver or kidney cancer.

V is TRBV4-1 and J is TRBJ1-1; the match to TRBD1 covers 10 bases. V trimming: 2 bases; J trimming: 6 bases; junction bases outside the gene matches: 6. Germline CDR1 reads MGHRA; CDR2 reads YSYEKL. The CDR3 consists of 15 residues. CDR3 amino acids: CASSQRTGGPPEAFF. Here the CDR3 DNA reads TGCGCCAGCAGCCAAAGGACAGGGGGGCCCCCTGAAGCTTTCTTT.

The V and J genes are TRBV4-1 and TRBJ2-2, with D possibly matching TRBD2 (6 bases). The germline V and J ends were trimmed by 1 base and 4 bases, with 10 bases remaining between them. The CDR3 has 15 amino acids. Germline V gives CDR1 MGHRA, CDR2 YSYEKL. The CDR3 is CASSQGGGLTGELFF. The CDR3 DNA sequence: TGCGCCAGCAGCCAAGGTGGGGGACTCACCGGGGAGCTGTTTTTT.